This T cell receptor beta chain is from a study of control samples from healthy donors and cancer patients. TCRdb keeps only in-frame clones here, not all; method: immunoSEQ multiplex PCR. The sample has 90,000 to 100,000 clones; approximately 84% are singletons. Material: PBMCs. This TCR was sampled from a man in his sixties or seventies with lung cancer.

The CDR3, as DNA: TGCGCCAGCAGCCAAGGTCATGGAACAGATACGCAGTATTTT. Translation: CASSQGHGTDTQYF. The V and J genes are TRBV4-1 and TRBJ2-3; D gene unclear. V lost 1 base to trimming and J lost 3 bases, with 8 bases between them. Germline V gives CDR1 MGHRA, CDR2 YSYEKL. This CDR3 has 14 residues.